The TCR beta chain described here comes from a study of cytomegalovirus exposure and HLA in healthy donors. Of note for this clone: Antigen unknown.

Study-wide results and caveats: For presence/absence analyses, sequencing depth was assumed to be roughly uniform across donors.

The PCR contained 60 Vbeta and 13 Jbeta primers. Only in-frame clones appear in the TCRdb table, and some are missing; sequencing was by immunoSEQ multiplex PCR. Counted here are about 200,000 clones, roughly 77% occurring once; the ten biggest clones make up 1.6%. The sequence derives from a woman aged 50 to 60 in good health and CMV-seronegative. Source material: PBMCs.

This chain's CDR3 is CASTRTVSNQPQHF. The DNA of the CDR3 is TGTGCCAGTACCAGGACTGTTAGCAATCAGCCCCAGCATTTT. The chain is built from TRBV19 and TRBJ1-5; unclear D gene. V dropped 7 bases and J dropped 0 bases, with 10 bases sitting between them. The CDR3 sequence is 14 residues long. In germline, CDR1 is LNHDA, CDR2 SQIVND (reference sequence).